Detailed here is one TCR beta chain. Its antigen is not identified. Unmatched junction bases numbered 10, after V lost 2 bases and J lost 9 bases. This CDR3 has 15 residues. CDR1 and CDR2 (germline): LNHNV, YYDKDF (reference sequence). These data come from a study of CD8 T cells in ankylosing spondylitis. General study findings and limits: One TCR beta motif, made up of about 8 highly homologous variants, appeared characteristic of ankylosing spondylitis blood. Clones linked to the disease showed a CD8+ phenotype. They occurred at relatively low frequencies in peripheral blood.

Making the TCR beta libraries involved quantitative 5'-RACE with molecular barcodes. TCRdb called the 5' RACE reads again in MiXCR, with one record for every CDR3 protein. Of hundreds of thousands of distinct CDR3 sequences listed, around 16% are singletons. The clonotype was recovered from a male donor with ankylosing spondylitis. The chain couples TRBV15 to TRBJ2-1; TRBD1 matches 7 bases. The specimen was blood, either unsorted or a sorted T cell fraction (not recorded which). The CDR3 coding sequence is TGTGCCACCAGCAGACCCGAGACAGGGTATTCTGAGCAGTTCTTC. It is translated as CATSRPETGYSEQFF.